This T cell receptor (beta chain) is drawn from a study of cytomegalovirus exposure and HLA in healthy donors (dated by TCRdb to 2015 to 2018). Background on the whole study: An earlier analysis of roughly 610 of the donors reported 276 Gb of sequence data and about 120 million unique TCR beta sequences obtained from about 170 million T cells. Across approximately 400 genotyped donors of the cohort, an average of roughly 250,000 unique TCR beta nucleotide sequences per donor were sequenced, and about a sixth of those sequences were non-productive. To predict cytomegalovirus infection status, the study brought together high-throughput TCR immunosequencing, statistical association of individual TCRs with disease status, and machine learning. Rather than using new phenotypic data, the later analysis identified candidate immune exposures from TCR beta sequences and from how often those sequences occurred across donors. In an earlier analysis of 500 to 650 of the donors, high-throughput TCR beta sequencing was used to judge whether each TCR beta V gene segment behaved as functional or pseudogenic. Using immunosequencing, the study profiled T cell repertoires from roughly 650 subjects and related those repertoires to cytomegalovirus serostatus. Besides the first cohort of some 670 subjects, a separate validation cohort made up of 120 or so different subjects was used. A later analysis re-examined previously published TCR beta repertoires from 600 to 700 donors and added high-resolution HLA genotyping to investigate patterns of TCR occurrence. Roughly 5 DR-DQ haplotypes were handled as single units for association and clustering, since linkage in the cohort was strong. Every repertoire in the discovery cohort had been generated on one and the same sequencing platform. The study aimed to test whether signatures of past pathogen exposure could be identified by cataloging public T cell receptors. Alongside the repertoire data, information on donor age, sex, ethnicity and CMV serostatus was compiled. Both class I and class II loci were covered by HLA typing, at four-digit resolution. Of the 300 to 500 genotyped donors, 75% to 85% were placed in the genetic ancestry cluster associated with self-reported Caucasian donors. In a later genetic analysis, genome-wide SNP genotypes for about 55% of the 666 donors were used, and that subset was treated as a discovery cohort. Roughly 320 gigabases of sequencing data and 91 million or so unique TCR sequences made up an early release that covered roughly 670 HLA-typed donors. The number of donors typed differed by locus, with about 629-630 for A, B, C, DRB1 and DQB1, about 500 for DQA1, 600 to 610 for DPA1, and around 450 for DPB1.

General conclusions and limits of the study: An earlier analysis of several hundred of the donors showed that most TCR beta V segments appeared in productive rearrangements either about 87% or about 30% of the time, which broadly matched IMGT annotations. The 87-base-pair reads could not distinguish some IMGT-functional V segments, including TRBV6-2 and TRBV6-3, so those segments were excluded. Across donors, most TCR sequences were observed very rarely, whereas some public TCRs were present in many individuals. V-gene and J-gene trimming of TCR beta chains was associated with a missense DCLRE1C variant in a later genetic analysis, and the association was replicated in an independent cohort. Only TCR beta chains were sequenced in this cohort, and the absence of alpha or paired-chain data limited detectable features. When HLA alleles, especially DR and DQ, strongly co-occurred, attributing TCR associations to individual alleles was difficult. Most CMV-associated TCR beta chains appeared to be HLA-restricted in a later analysis, and the HLA associations seemed to be driven largely by CMV exposure. In a later analysis, HLA-associated TCR beta chains were found to be more clonally expanded and to have lower generation probabilities than equally common non-associated chains. According to a later analysis, TCR association rates differed among HLA loci, with DRB1 alleles showing the most associated TCRs and HLA-C alleles showing the fewest. A later analysis associated 16,951 TCR beta sequences with specific HLA alleles at a false discovery rate of 0.05. CMV serostatus was the only immune exposure information available for the cohort. Roughly uniform sequencing depth across donors was assumed in presence/absence analyses, although this assumption may not hold. A further reported finding was that TCR beta sequences accurately predicted the HLA-A and HLA-B alleles for most subjects in the first cohort. In both the original and validation cohorts, the classifier was reported to diagnose cytomegalovirus status with high specificity and sensitivity. The study listed 164 TCR beta chains as associated with cytomegalovirus. According to a later genetic analysis, donors in an Asian-associated ancestry cluster had fewer N-insertions in productive TCRs than the roughly 670-donor mean. In vitro tests confirmed that a few of the cytomegalovirus-associated TCR beta chains recognize cytomegalovirus antigens. Because HLA typing was missing for some donors at each locus, association tests included only the typed subset. In a later analysis, several top co-occurrence clusters were reported to appear linked to parvovirus B19, influenza, CMV and Epstein-Barr virus. A cluster of highly shared sequence variants was judged likely to represent a technical artifact of the sequencing pipeline. The authors suggested that the approach could potentially be generalized to other disease states and immunological phenotypes. Because counts were too low, roughly 18 rarely observed V segments, including chromosome 9 orphons, were left out of the earlier analysis of several hundred of the donors. Linkage disequilibrium might explain the correlated functional status among segregating V segments, but an unknown experimental factor could not be ruled out.

As for this clone: This receptor's antigen is unknown. No base qualities exist here, and no much larger clone lies one base off it.

Library construction relied on the immunoSEQ multiplex PCR assay. For the multiplex PCR, a mixture combining 60 forward primers for TCR Vbeta segments and 13 reverse primers for TCR Jbeta segments was used. A multiplex PCR assay on genomic DNA amplified the CDR3 region of rearranged TCR beta genes. The amplified TCR beta libraries were sequenced on the Illumina HiSeq System as 87-base-pair reads. The original pipeline was this. A later analysis counted about 80 million unique TCR beta chains across the 640 or so repertoires, and around 12 million of these chains were shared by at least two donors. Raw reads were error-corrected and collapsed into unique sequences with a nearest-neighbor algorithm that merged closely related sequences to remove PCR and sequencing errors. V, D and J gene segments were assigned by aligning CDR3 sequences to IMGT reference sequences. For a sequence to be retained, a match of at least six nucleotides to both a V gene segment and a J gene segment was required. A rearrangement was called productive if the CDR3 had no stop codons and remained in frame with V and J, and every other rearrangement was called non-productive. CDR3 was defined by IMGT convention, running from the second conserved V-encoded cysteine to the conserved J-encoded phenylalanine. In an earlier analysis of 550 to 650 of the donors, sequences lacking an unambiguous match to a single V gene segment were excluded. In an earlier analysis of 587 of the donors, V segments were called functional above 56.7% productive rearrangements and were called segregating when the between-donor standard deviation exceeded 5%. To diagnose cytomegalovirus status from the catalog of TCR beta chain sequences, a statistical classification framework was built. In a later analysis, TCR nucleotide sequences were compared against IMGT/GENE-DB human TR gene sequences so that V and J genes could be assigned. Using the TCRdist pipeline, a later analysis assigned CDR3 sequences along with most-parsimonious VDJ recombination scenarios. In a later analysis, each TCR beta chain was defined by its CDR3 amino acid sequence together with its V-gene family, and reads without a unique V-gene family were excluded. A later analysis removed roughly 590 highly shared, low-generation-probability nucleotide sequences to deal with suspected cross-contamination and a sequencing artifact. In a later analysis, a clonal expansion index was calculated for each public chain from normalized within-repertoire ranks of inferred template counts. In a later analysis, generation probabilities were computed using a VDJ recombination model fitted to out-of-frame rearrangements, and the results were checked against IGoR. A later analysis scored TCR-TCR, TCR-HLA and TCR-CMV co-occurrence with hypergeometric tests, applying a repertoire-size bias correction to TCR pairs. A later analysis estimated false discovery rates by permuting HLA or CMV assignments 20 times. In a later analysis, co-occurring TCRs were grouped using DBSCAN, and TCRdist sequence similarity was added for clustering within HLA-allele-positive subsets. For co-occurrence clustering, repertoires with fewer than 30,000 or more than 120,000 public chains were excluded, along with a handful of repertoires with anomalous nucleotide sharing. TCRdb took this table from immuneACCESS and kept in-frame rearrangements with V and J called. Such tables lack part of the clones; where checked against another copy, unresolved V genes explain under half of the gap, and the rest is unexplained. That table gives V, J and clone size, and the DNA gave D and trimming. Here the sample has roughly 140,000 clones; roughly 80% occur a single time. The top ten hold approximately 4% of the sample.

In total, roughly 670 healthy bone marrow donors made up the cohort. At the time of sampling, every cohort member was nominally healthy, though immune exposures that went unrecorded were likely present. The donor was CMV seropositive and was included in the group of 289 seropositive cohort members. Every donor gave a peripheral blood sample, and the peripheral blood mononuclear cells from that sample were used for TCR beta sequencing. The Qiagen DNeasy Blood Extraction Kit was used to extract genomic DNA from the blood cell samples. From cysteine to phenylalanine, the CDR3 is 13 amino acids long. Only CDR3 DNA remains: 39 bases, in frame from the first base. Here V drops 3 bases and J drops 4 bases, and the junction holds 3 bases not matched to any gene. CDR1 is given as SGHRS and CDR2 as YFSETQ, both from the germline V gene.

The clonotype was recovered from a woman in her 40s in good health and CMV-seropositive. The sample consisted of PBMCs. Rearrangement joined TRBV5-1 to TRBJ1-2; TRBD1 lines up with 7 middle nucleotides. Here is the DNA: TGCGCCAGCAGCTCGACAGGGTCCTATGGCTACACCTTC. This codes for CASSSTGSYGYTF.